Included here is one T cell receptor (beta chain) sequence, with context. The antigen is undetermined. In the same sample, other DNA sequences code for this CDR3. The sample is drawn from a study of cytomegalovirus exposure and HLA in healthy donors. CDR1 and CDR2 (germline): SGHRS, YFSETQ. CDR3 size: 14 residues. The germline V and J ends were trimmed by 2 bases and 1 base, with 7 bases remaining between them. The PCR was carried out with 60 Vbeta primers and 13 Jbeta primers. Using immunoSEQ multiplex PCR, the repertoire was profiled, and TCRdb retains in-frame clones only, with some absent. The sample carries about 45,000 clones, approximately 86% recorded once. Points from the study as a whole: A later analysis found TCR association rates differed by HLA locus, highest for DRB1 and lowest for HLA-C. A later analysis appeared to link common viral pathogens to several of the most significant clusters. As confirmed in vitro, a few CMV-associated chains were specific for CMV antigens.

This chain links TRBV5-1 with TRBJ2-1; tentative D call: TRBD1 (6 bases). Input material: PBMCs. The source is a woman in her 40s in good health and CMV-seropositive. The CDR3 is CASSFGQSYNEQFF. CDR3 sequence (DNA): TGCGCCAGCAGCTTCGGACAGTCCTACAATGAGCAGTTCTTC.